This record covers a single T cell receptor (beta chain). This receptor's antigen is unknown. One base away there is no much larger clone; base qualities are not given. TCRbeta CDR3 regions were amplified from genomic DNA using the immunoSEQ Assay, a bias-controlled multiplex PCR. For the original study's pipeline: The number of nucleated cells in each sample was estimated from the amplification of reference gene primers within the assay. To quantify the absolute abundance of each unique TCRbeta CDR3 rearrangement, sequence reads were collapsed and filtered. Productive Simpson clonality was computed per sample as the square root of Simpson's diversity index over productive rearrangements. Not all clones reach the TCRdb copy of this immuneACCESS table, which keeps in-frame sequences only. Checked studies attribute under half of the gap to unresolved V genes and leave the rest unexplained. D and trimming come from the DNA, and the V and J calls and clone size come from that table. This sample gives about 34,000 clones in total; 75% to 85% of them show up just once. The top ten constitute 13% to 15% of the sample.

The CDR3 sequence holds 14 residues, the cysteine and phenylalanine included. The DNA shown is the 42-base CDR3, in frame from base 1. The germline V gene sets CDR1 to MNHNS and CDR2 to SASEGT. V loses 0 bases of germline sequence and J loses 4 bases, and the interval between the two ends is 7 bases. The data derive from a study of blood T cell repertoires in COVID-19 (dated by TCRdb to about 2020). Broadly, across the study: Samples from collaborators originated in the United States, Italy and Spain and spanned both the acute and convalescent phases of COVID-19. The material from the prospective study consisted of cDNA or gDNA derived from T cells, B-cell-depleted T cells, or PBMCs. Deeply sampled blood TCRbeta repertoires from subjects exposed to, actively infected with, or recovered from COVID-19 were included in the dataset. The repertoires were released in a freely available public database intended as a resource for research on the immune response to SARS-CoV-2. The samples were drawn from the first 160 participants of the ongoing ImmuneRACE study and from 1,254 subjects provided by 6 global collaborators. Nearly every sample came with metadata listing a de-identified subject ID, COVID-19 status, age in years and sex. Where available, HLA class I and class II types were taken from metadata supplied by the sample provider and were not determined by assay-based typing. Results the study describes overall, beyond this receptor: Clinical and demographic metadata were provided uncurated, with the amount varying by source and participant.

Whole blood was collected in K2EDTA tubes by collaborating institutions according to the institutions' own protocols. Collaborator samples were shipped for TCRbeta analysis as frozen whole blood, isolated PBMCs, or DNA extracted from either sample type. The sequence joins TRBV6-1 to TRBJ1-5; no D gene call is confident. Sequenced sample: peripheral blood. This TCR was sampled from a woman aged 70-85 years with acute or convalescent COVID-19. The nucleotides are TGTGCCAGCAGTGAAGCCCCAGGTAATCAGCCCCAGCATTTT. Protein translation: CASSEAPGNQPQHF.